One and the same sample provided the 7 T cell receptor beta chains below, sequenced in a study of CD8 T cells in Susac syndrome. RNA was extracted with the RNeasy kit, and a quantity of roughly 0.5 to 1 ug was reverse transcribed using random hexamers. TCRdb re-analysed the immunoSEQ multiplex PCR reads in MiXCR, keeping a single row per CDR3 protein. The data contain around 200,000 distinct CDR3 sequences, 95% of them singletons. The specimen sequenced was CD4+ T cells from PBMCs. Every receptor here comes from a human donor with multiple sclerosis.

The chain has TRBV11-3 and TRBJ2-5, with D unclear. V was clipped by 0 bases and J by 7 bases, with 9 bases between them. This CDR3 is built from 13 residues. The germline gives CDR1 SGHNT, CDR2 YENEEA. The CDR3 DNA follows: TGTGCCAGCAGCTTAGACGGCTTGGGGACCCAGTACTTC. Translating gives CASSLDGLGTQYF.

V and J are TRBV30 and TRBJ2-2; 8 bases fit TRBD1. CDR3 length: 15 amino acids. V lost 3 bases and J lost 5; bases outside the gene matches: 8. CDR1 is GTSNPN, CDR2 SVGIG, per germline (reference sequence). This CDR3 is CAWRAQGARTGELFF. CDR3 coding DNA: TGTGCCTGGAGGGCCCAGGGGGCGAGGACCGGGGAGCTGTTTTTT. Looking up the rest from reference TRBV30 and TRBJ2-2 gives the full variable domain: SQTIHQWPATLVQPVGSPLSLECTVEGTSNPNLYWYRQAAGRGLQLLFYSVGIGQISSEVPQNLSASRPQDRQFILSSKKLLLSDSGFYLCAWRAQGARTGELFFGEGSRLTVL.

V gene TRBV7-2 combines with J gene TRBJ2-1, with no clear D. Between the trimmed V and J ends, which lost 1 base and 3 bases, there was a span of 4 bases. From germline, CDR1 is SGHTA and CDR2 FQGNSA. CDR3 length: 13 amino acids. CDR3: CASSLGHYNEQFF. The CDR3, as DNA: TGTGCCAGCAGCTTAGGACACTACAATGAGCAGTTCTTC. The whole variable domain, remainder taken from reference TRBV7-2 and TRBJ2-1, is GAGVSQSPSNKVTEKGKDVELRCDPISGHTALYWYRQSLGQGLEFLIYFQGNSAPDKSGLPSDRFSAERTGGSVSTLTIQRTQQEDSAVYLCASSLGHYNEQFFGPGTRLTVL.

V usage is TRBV9 and J usage is TRBJ2-7; D not resolved. V was trimmed by 0 bases and J by 0 bases, leaving 16 bases between them. Germline CDR1 reads SGDLS; CDR2 reads YYNGEE. CDR3 length: 17 residues. CDR3 in amino acids: CASSVVQGIPHSYEQYF. CDR3 DNA: TGTGCCAGCAGCGTAGTTCAAGGTATCCCTCACTCCTACGAGCAGTACTTC. Drawing the rest from reference TRBV9 and TRBJ2-7, the complete variable domain is DSGVTQTPKHLITATGQRVTLRCSPRSGDLSVYWYQQSLDQGLQFLIQYYNGEERAKGNILERFSAQQFPDLHSELNLSSLELGDSALYFCASSVVQGIPHSYEQYFGPGTRLTVT.

This chain connects TRBV14 to TRBJ2-6; D uncertain. V was clipped by 6 bases and J by 3 bases, with 6 bases between them. This CDR3 is 13 amino acids long. The germline V gene has CDR1 SGHDN and CDR2 FVKESK. The CDR3 protein is CASSQIGANVLTF. DNA for the CDR3: TGTGCCAGCAGTCAAATTGGGGCCAACGTCCTGACTTTC.

The rearrangement links TRBV28 to TRBJ2-7; 9 nucleotides align to TRBD1. This CDR3 comprises 14 residues. Looked up from germline, CDR1 is MDHEN and CDR2 is SYDVKM. With V trimmed by 6 bases and J by 4 bases, 7 bases remained unmatched. The CDR3 nucleotides are TGTGCCAGCAGGGAGGGGACAGGGCTTTACGAGCAGTACTTC. It codes for CASREGTGLYEQYF.

This clonotype was seen just once. V gene TRBV13 combines with J gene TRBJ2-3; D is perhaps TRBD2 (7 bases). Germline assignment: CDR1 PRHDT and CDR2 FYEKMQ (reference sequence). The CDR3 is 13 amino acids. The V end was cut by 5 bases, the J end by 6 bases, with 12 bases between. This CDR3 reads CASSPGGVDTQYF. The CDR3 coding sequence is TGTGCCAGCAGCCCGGGGGGCGTGGATACGCAGTATTTT.